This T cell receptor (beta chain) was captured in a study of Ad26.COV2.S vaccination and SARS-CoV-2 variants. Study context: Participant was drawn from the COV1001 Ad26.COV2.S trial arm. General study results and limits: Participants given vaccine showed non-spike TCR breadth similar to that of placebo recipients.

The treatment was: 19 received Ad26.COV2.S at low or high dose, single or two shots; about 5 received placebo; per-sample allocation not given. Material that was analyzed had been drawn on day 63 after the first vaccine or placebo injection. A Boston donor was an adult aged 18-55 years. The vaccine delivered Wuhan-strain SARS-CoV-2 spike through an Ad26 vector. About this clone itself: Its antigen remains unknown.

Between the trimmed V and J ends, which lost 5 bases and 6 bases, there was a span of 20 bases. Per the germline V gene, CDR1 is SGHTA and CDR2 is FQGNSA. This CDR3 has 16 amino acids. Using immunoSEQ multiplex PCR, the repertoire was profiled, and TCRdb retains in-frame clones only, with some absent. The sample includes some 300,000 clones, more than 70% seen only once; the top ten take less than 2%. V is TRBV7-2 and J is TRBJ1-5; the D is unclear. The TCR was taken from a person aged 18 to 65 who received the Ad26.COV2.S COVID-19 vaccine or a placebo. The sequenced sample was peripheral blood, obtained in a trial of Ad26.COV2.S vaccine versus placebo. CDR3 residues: CASSVRGGGSPQPQHF. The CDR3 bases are TGTGCCAGCAGCGTCCGGGGAGGAGGATCTCCTCAGCCCCAGCATTTT.